These 12 T cell receptor beta chains were sequenced from one sample in a study of blood T cell repertoires in COVID-19. Assay used: immunoSEQ multiplex PCR; TCRdb lists only in-frame clones, some missing. The sample has roughly 69,000 clones; roughly 76% are singletons. Sequencing was done on a sample of peripheral blood. These receptors came from a human donor in a cohort sampled during active COVID-19.

In this sample, this clone turned up once. The gene calls are TRBV18 and TRBJ2-7, with 8 bases that match TRBD1. The junction had 0 bases not matched to a gene; V was cut back by 0 bases and J by 2 bases. This CDR3 has 14 residues. Germline lookup yields CDR1 KGHSH and CDR2 LQKENI. The DNA of the CDR3 is TGTGCCAGCTCACCACCGGACAGGGCCTACGAGCAGTACTTC. Protein sequence: CASSPPDRAYEQYF.

V is TRBV7-6 and J is TRBJ1-1; D remains unclear. The length of the CDR3 is 13 residues. The V gene lost 2 bases and the J gene lost 4 bases, with 8 bases spanning the gap. Looked up from germline, CDR1 is SGHVS and CDR2 is FNYEAQ. As DNA, the CDR3 is TGTGCCAGCAGCTTAAACCCGGGCACTGAAGCTTTCTTT. Translated: CASSLNPGTEAFF. Based on the CDR3 plus reference TRBV7-6 and TRBJ1-1, the full variable domain is GAGVSQSPRYKVTKRGQDVALRCDPISGHVSLYWYRQALGQGPEFLTYFNYEAQQDKSGLPNDRFSAERPEGSISTLTIQRTEQRDSAMYRCASSLNPGTEAFFGQGTRLTVV.

The V call is TRBV20-1, the J call TRBJ2-7; D gene unclear. Trimming removed 4 bases at V and 1 base at J, with 5 bases between. Germline CDR1 is DFQATT and CDR2 is SNEGSKA (reference sequence). The CDR3 runs 11 residues. CDR3 in amino acids: CSATGSYEQYF. CDR3 nucleotide sequence: TGCAGTGCTACAGGATCCTACGAGCAGTACTTC.

The chain joins TRBV7-9 to TRBJ1-3; D might be TRBD1 (5 bases). This CDR3 has 12 residues. V was clipped by 3 bases and J by 7 bases, with 7 bases between them. Germline CDR1 and CDR2: SEHNR and FQNEAQ (reference sequence). CDR3 sequence reads: CASSLEGNTIYF. The CDR3 nucleotides read TGTGCCAGCAGCTTGGAGGGGAACACCATATATTTT.

The V call is TRBV2, the J call TRBJ2-3; 7 bases are shared with TRBD1. Germline V lookup: CDR1 SNHLY, CDR2 FYNNEI. This CDR3 has 13 amino acids. Trimming took 6 bases from V and 4 from J; bases not matched to a gene: 4. The CDR3, as DNA: TGTGCCAGCAGGAGGGACAGATCAGATACGCAGTATTTT. It is translated as CASRRDRSDTQYF.

V is TRBV5-6 and J is TRBJ2-7, with D possibly being TRBD1 (6 bases). The length of the CDR3 is 14 residues. V was pared by 1 base and J by 2 bases, with 10 bases between. Germline lookup yields CDR1 SGHDT and CDR2 YYEEEE. The CDR3 sequence is CASSLLQGTYEQYF. DNA for the CDR3: TGTGCCAGCAGCTTGCTACAGGGAACCTACGAGCAGTACTTC. The entire variable domain, with the rest obtained from reference TRBV5-6 and TRBJ2-7, is as follows: DAGVTQSPTHLIKTRGQQVTLRCSPKSGHDTVSWYQQALGQGPQFIFQYYEEEERQRGNFPDRFSGHQFPNYSSELNVNALLLGDSALYLCASSLLQGTYEQYFGPGTRLTVT.

This clone was counted once. The chain employs TRBV7-9 and TRBJ1-3; D is ambiguous. CDR1 and CDR2 from the germline V gene are SEHNR and FQNEAQ (reference sequence). Trimming cost V 5 bases and J 0 bases, with 17 bases left between them. The CDR3 length is 17 residues. The CDR3 sequence: CASSPGPSPSSGNTIYF. The CDR3 nucleotides are TGTGCCAGCAGCCCAGGCCCGAGCCCCTCCTCTGGAAACACCATATATTTT.

This clone showed up just a few times. The chain couples TRBV9 to TRBJ2-5; D is ambiguous. The CDR3 is 11 residues long. The V end lost 1 base, the J end lost 5 bases, and 3 bases lay between the germline ends. Germline CDR1 reads SGDLS; CDR2 reads YYNGEE. This CDR3 is CASSVSETQYF. The CDR3 coding sequence is TGTGCCAGCAGCGTATCGGAGACCCAGTACTTC.

Of note for this clone: One junction end does not reproduce the germline sequence, and a read error may be involved. This sample also contains other DNA sequences that code for the same CDR3. V is TRBV7-2 and J is TRBJ2-1; tentative D call: TRBD1 (6 bases). From germline, CDR1 is SGHTA and CDR2 FQGNSA. This CDR3 region has 15 residues. The CDR3 DNA is TGTGCCAGCAGTTTAGACAGGAGCTCCTACAATGAGCAGTTCTTC. It translates to CASSLDRSSYNEQFF.

Turning to this clone: The sample carries other DNA sequences with the same CDR3. CDR3 nucleotides: TGCAGCGGAGCGAGGGCTCAAGAGACCCAGTACTTC. Translated, it gives CSGARAQETQYF. The chain combines TRBV29-1 with TRBJ2-5; tentatively, D is TRBD2 (5 bases). The CDR3 totals 12 residues. Germline V gives CDR1 SQVTM, CDR2 ANQGSEA. V was trimmed by 7 bases and J by 2 bases, leaving 11 bases between them.

The sample holds many counts of this clone. The rearrangement uses TRBV6-4 and TRBJ1-1, with D hard to call. The CDR3 contains 16 residues. The V and J ends lost 2 bases and 0 bases respectively, with 13 bases between them. In germline, CDR1 is MRHNA, CDR2 SNTAGT. Here the CDR3 reads CASSDGVGTLNTEAFF. CDR3 DNA: TGTGCCAGCAGTGACGGCGTGGGCACCCTGAACACTGAAGCTTTCTTT.

The J gene is TRBJ1-2, the V gene TRBV21-1; the table's D call TRBD1 went unverified against the DNA. TRBV21-1 is an annotated pseudogene. The CDR3 contains 16 residues. The CDR3 DNA sequence: TGTGCCAGCAGCAAAGGGGGCCTTGACAGGCGCTATGGCTACACCTTC. Amino acid sequence: CASSKGGLDRRYGYTF.